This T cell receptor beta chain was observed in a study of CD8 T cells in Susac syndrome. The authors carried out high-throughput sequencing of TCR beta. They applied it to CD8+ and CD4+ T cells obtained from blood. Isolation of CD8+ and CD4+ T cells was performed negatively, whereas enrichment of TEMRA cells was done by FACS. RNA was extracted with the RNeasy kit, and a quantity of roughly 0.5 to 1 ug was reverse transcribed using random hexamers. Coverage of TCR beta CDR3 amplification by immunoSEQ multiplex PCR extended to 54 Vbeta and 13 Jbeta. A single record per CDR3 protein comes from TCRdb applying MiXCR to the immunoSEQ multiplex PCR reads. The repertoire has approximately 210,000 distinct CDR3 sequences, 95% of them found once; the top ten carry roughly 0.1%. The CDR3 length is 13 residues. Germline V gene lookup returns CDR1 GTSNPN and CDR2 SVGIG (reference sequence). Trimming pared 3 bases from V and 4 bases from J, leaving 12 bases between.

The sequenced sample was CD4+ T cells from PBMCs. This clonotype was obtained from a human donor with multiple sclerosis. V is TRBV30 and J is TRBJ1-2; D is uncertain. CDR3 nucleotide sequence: TGTGCCTGGAGGGCGAAGACAAGCTATGGCTACACCTTC. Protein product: CAWRAKTSYGYTF.